This T cell receptor beta chain originates from a study of T cell responses to AZD1222 COVID-19 vaccine (dated by TCRdb to 2020 to 2023). For the study in its entirety: A total of 230 to 250 trial participants underwent TCR sequencing, of whom under 220 had received two doses of AZD1222 and around 26 had received two doses of the MenACWY control vaccine. Trial participants were enrolled by age into 18-55, 56-69 and 70-plus year subgroups, with about 150, 28 and 57 TCR-sequenced participants respectively. The research as a whole found: Because no day 14 peak-response samples were available, the repertoires could be characterized only after the peak T cell response. The vaccine-associated CD4 TCRs covered the entire spike protein, and the dominant responses fell in regions 160-218 and 743-854. Conclusions about previously exposed vaccinees are limited because only five to seven AZD1222 recipients were SARS-CoV-2 seropositive at baseline. Most participants were white British and females outnumbered males, and the authors suggested that clonal diversity may have been underestimated. The 56-69-year group was small, and its depth increase did not reach significance, likely because of low power. After two AZD1222 doses, spike-specific TCR breadth and depth were significantly higher than at day 0 and than in MenACWY recipients. Nearly half of unique spike-specific TCRs reportedly recognized epitopes outside regions mutated in the B.1.351 and B.1.1.7 variants.

The CDR3 regions of human TCRbeta chains were analyzed by immunosequencing. On the authors' methods: Repertoire TCRs were matched against a reference library of SARS-CoV-2-specific TCRs generated with the MIRA antigen-specificity platform. Breadth was defined as the fraction of unique TCRs that were SARS-CoV-2-associated. Depth was defined as the fraction of total T cells that were SARS-CoV-2-associated. Using the MIRA data, every spike-specific TCR was mapped to the spike region that the TCR reacted to and assigned to either a CD4 or a CD8 class. Log10-transformed breadth and depth values were compared by one-way ANOVA with Sidak's multiple comparisons tests. TCRdb re-hosts the immuneACCESS table, in-frame sequences only. Its copies lack some clones; in the studies checked, an unresolved V gene accounts for under half of them, and the cause for the rest is not known. The V and J calls and clone size were taken over from that table, and D and trimming were inferred from the DNA. This sample holds around 140,000 clones; about 91% were observed only once. The ten largest clones take up 1.5% to 2% of the sample.

The label giving this sample's time point can be read as: about 28 days (+/-7) after the second vaccine dose. AZD1222 recipients with second doses at about 4 weeks or about 12 weeks were pooled, because spike-specific TCR depth and breadth did not differ between schedules. The vaccinee samples were drawn from two UK trials, COV001 and COV002, one of which was a single-blind randomized controlled phase 2/3 trial testing AZD1222 (ChAdOx1 nCoV-19) in healthy adults. For TCRbeta chain sequencing, PBMC samples were collected from trial participants at day 0 and at day 28 after the second dose. A note on this clone: Its binding antigen is unknown. Nothing much larger sits one base from this clone, and base qualities are not available.

The CDR3 spans 13 residues, from the cysteine through the phenylalanine. Of all the DNA, just the CDR3 is kept, 39 bases in frame from base 1. The germline ends are 9 bases apart after V is trimmed by 4 bases and J by 2 bases. CDR1 and CDR2, per the germline V gene (reference sequence), are LGHDT and YNNKEL. The receptor chain draws on TRBV3-1 (or the pseudogene TRBV3-2) and TRBJ2-7; TRBD1 might be the D gene, on 6 matching bases. Sequenced material: peripheral blood, taken 28 days after the second AZD1222 dose. The source of this sequence is an adult who received the AZD1222 COVID-19 vaccine. The DNA sequence follows: TGTGCCAGCAGCCCTGGGGGCACCTACGAGCAGTACTTC. This encodes CASSPGGTYEQYF.